This is a list of T cell receptor beta chains from one sample in a study of cytomegalovirus exposure and HLA in healthy donors. The table came from immunoSEQ multiplex PCR; TCRdb's copy has only in-frame clones and leaves some out. The table has 150,000 to 200,000 clones, approximately 85% seen once. Sequences were obtained from PBMCs. The receptors shown here come from a woman younger than 35 in good health and CMV-seronegative. Each CDR3 is given with its conserved first and last residue. A D gene is named only where the DNA matches it firmly. Part of the rows lack a size; the others show once, few, many or a class for expanded clones.

clone_size	d_call	v_call	j_call	cdr3_nt	cdr3_aa
-	TRBD2	TRBV6-5	TRBJ2-1	TGTGCCAGCATGGGACTAGCGAGGAACAATGAGCAGTTCTTC	CASMGLARNNEQFF
-	-	TRBV7-2	TRBJ2-5	TGTGCCAGCAGCTTACCGGGAAGACGGGGGGCCAAGGAGACCCAGTACTTC	CASSLPGRRGAKETQYF
-	-	TRBV28	TRBJ1-1	TGTGCCAGCAGTTTCCAGGGGATTACGGACACTGAGGCTTTCTTT	CASSFQGITDTEAFF
-	-	TRBV6-1	TRBJ2-7	TGTGCCGGAATGATTGCCGGGTCCTACGAGCAGTACTTC	CAGMIAGSYEQYF
-	TRBD1	TRBV6-1	TRBJ1-5	TGTGCCAGCAGTGAGTTCGAGACAGGGGTTCAGCCCCAGCATTTT	CASSEFETGVQPQHF
-	TRBD2	TRBV30	TRBJ2-3	TGTGCCTGGAGCGAGGGAGGGGCCACAGATACGCAGTATTTT	CAWSEGGATDTQYF
-	TRBD2	TRBV7-9	TRBJ2-1	TGTGCCAGCAGCTTATCGGGGACTAGCGGGTACAATGAGCAGTTCTTC	CASSLSGTSGYNEQFF
-	TRBD1	TRBV7-8	TRBJ2-3	TGTGCCAGCAGCTGGGGACAGGGGTACACAGATACGCAGTATTTT	CASSWGQGYTDTQYF
-	TRBD1	TRBV7-8	TRBJ1-4	TGTGCCAGCAGCGCGACAGGGGCTAATGAAAAACTGTTTTTT	CASSATGANEKLFF
-	-	TRBV6-5	TRBJ1-1	TGTGCCAGCAGTCAGGGGCGGAGCACTGAAGCTTTCTTT	CASSQGRSTEAFF
-	-	TRBV7-5	TRBJ1-3	TGTGTCAGAAGCTTAGCGATCGGACAGAGCTCTGGAAACACCATATATTTT	CVRSLAIGQSSGNTIYF
-	TRBD1	TRBV2	TRBJ1-5	TGTGCCAGCAGCCAAGGACAGGGTCGGGGCAATCAGCCCCAGCATTTT	CASSQGQGRGNQPQHF
few	TRBD1	TRBV10-3	TRBJ1-1	TGTGCCATCAGTGGGGAACAGGGGTGGACTGAAGCTTTCTTT	CAISGEQGWTEAFF
once	-	TRBV18	TRBJ1-4	TGTGCCAGCTCACCAGGGAGCGGTGAAAAACTGTTTTTT	CASSPGSGEKLFF
few	-	TRBV29-1	TRBJ2-3	TGCAGCGTGGAGGGACAGATGGGGGAGAGAGATACGCAGTATTTT	CSVEGQMGERDTQYF
-	-	TRBV15	TRBJ2-7	TGTGCCACCAGCAGAGATCCTACCCGGCAGTACTTC	CATSRDPTRQYF
-	-	TRBV7-9	TRBJ2-2	TGTGCCAGCAGTTTCGGGACACTCAACACCGGGGAGCTGTTTTTT	CASSFGTLNTGELFF
once	TRBD2	TRBV2	TRBJ2-5	TGTGCCAGCAGTGCCTTTTCCGGGACTAGCGGGAGTGTAAGGGAGACCCAGTACTTC	CASSAFSGTSGSVRETQYF
-	-	TRBV5-6	TRBJ1-2	TGTGCCAGCAGCTTGGGACTGGTAGCTAACTATGGCTACACCTTC	CASSLGLVANYGYTF
-	TRBD1	TRBV27	TRBJ1-3	TGTGCCAGCAGAGCCATCGGGACAGCCGGAAACACCATATATTTT	CASRAIGTAGNTIYF
-	-	TRBV27	TRBJ2-3	TGTGCCAGCAGTGACCAGGGGTATACAGATACGCAGTATTTT	CASSDQGYTDTQYF
-	-	TRBV7-9	TRBJ1-1	TGTGCCATCCCCGGGCAGGGAAGTAGGGACACTGAAGCTTTCTTT	CAIPGQGSRDTEAFF
few	TRBD1	TRBV30	TRBJ2-1	TGTGCCTGGATAGGACAGGGGGCTGCCTACAATGAGCAGTTCTTC	CAWIGQGAAYNEQFF
-	-	TRBV6-5	TRBJ2-7	TGTGCCAGCAGTTACTCACAGGGCTACGAGCAGTACTTC	CASSYSQGYEQYF
-	-	TRBV6-6	TRBJ1-2	TGTGCCAGCAGTACCGGGGGGCTCGGCGGCTACACCTTC	CASSTGGLGGYTF
once	-	TRBV21-1	TRBJ2-7	TGTGCCAGCAGCGACAACGACGGAGTAGCGGGAGAATCATACGAGCAGTACTTC	CASSDNDGVAGESYEQYF
-	TRBD1	TRBV7-2	TRBJ1-1	TGTGCCAGCAGCTCCGTACTACAGGGGTGGGAAGCTTTCTTT	CASSSVLQGWEAFF
-	TRBD1	TRBV7-2	TRBJ1-6	TGTGCCAGCAGCTTAGGCGGGGACAGGTGGTTTCACTTT	CASSLGGDRWFHF
-	-	TRBV7-2	TRBJ2-5	TGTGCCAGCAGCGCTACCAGGGGAGAGTGGAAAGAGACCCAGTACTTC	CASSATRGEWKETQYF
-	-	TRBV5-1	TRBJ2-7	TGCGCCAGCAGCCTAGATATTACCCTCGACGAGCAGTACTTC	CASSLDITLDEQYF
-	TRBD1	TRBV6-1	TRBJ1-2	TGTGCCAGCAGTGAGATAAGACAGGGGACGGGCTACACCTTC	CASSEIRQGTGYTF
-	TRBD1	TRBV2	TRBJ1-4	TGTGCCAGCAAAGAATCCGGGACAGGGTATGAAAAACTGTTTTTT	CASKESGTGYEKLFF
-	-	TRBV2	TRBJ2-3	TGTGCCAGCAGGGAACAGAGTTCAGGGGATACGCAGTATTTT	CASREQSSGDTQYF
-	-	TRBV9	TRBJ1-6	TGTGCCAGCAGCGCAGATATCTCCTATAATTCACCCCTCCACTTT	CASSADISYNSPLHF
-	TRBD1	TRBV4-1	TRBJ2-5	TGCGCCAGCAGCCCGGTCGGGACAGGGGTTGAGACCCAGTACTTC	CASSPVGTGVETQYF
-	TRBD2	TRBV7-9	TRBJ2-1	TGTGCCAGCAACACCCCGGGACTAGGGTCCTACAATGAGCAGTTCTTC	CASNTPGLGSYNEQFF
-	TRBD1	TRBV27	TRBJ2-7	TGTGCCAGCCGACCCACAGGGGGCGGTATGCAGTACTTC	CASRPTGGGMQYF
-	TRBD2	TRBV30	TRBJ2-1	TGTGCCTGGAGTGTTGGAACTAGCGGGCCAGATGAGCAGTTCTTC	CAWSVGTSGPDEQFF
-	TRBD2	TRBV2	TRBJ2-3	TGTGCCAGCAGGAAGGCGCGGACTAGCATCGTCGATACGCAGTATTTT	CASRKARTSIVDTQYF
-	TRBD1	TRBV27	TRBJ1-1	TGTGCCAGCAGTCCTGACAGGGGTGGGAACACTGAAGCTTTCTTT	CASSPDRGGNTEAFF
-	-	TRBV5-5	TRBJ2-7	TGTGCCGCGGGTAGCTCCTACGAGCAGTACTTC	CAAGSSYEQYF
once	-	TRBV27	TRBJ2-7	TGTGCCAGCAGTTTATCGCAACGGGCCTACGAGCAGTACTTC	CASSLSQRAYEQYF
-	TRBD1	TRBV2	TRBJ2-5	TGTGCCAGCCACAGGGACAGGCAAGAGACCCAGTACTTC	CASHRDRQETQYF
-	-	TRBV27	TRBJ2-1	TGTGCCAGCAGTTTATCATCCGGGAGCTCCTACAATGAGCAGTTCTTC	CASSLSSGSSYNEQFF
once	TRBD1	TRBV27	TRBJ1-1	TGTGCCAGCAGTTTGCCCGACAGGGAAAACACTGAAGCTTTCTTT	CASSLPDRENTEAFF
-	TRBD1	TRBV5-4	TRBJ2-1	TGTGCCAGCAGCAGGGACAGGTCCAATGAGCAGTTCTTC	CASSRDRSNEQFF
-	TRBD1	TRBV10-2	TRBJ2-7	TGCGCCAGCACCAGACAGGGGGACTCCTACGAGCAGTACTTC	CASTRQGDSYEQYF
-	TRBD1	TRBV27	TRBJ1-4	TGTGCCAGCAGGACGACGACAGGGATTGCCTCAACTAATGAAAAACTGTTTTTT	CASRTTTGIASTNEKLFF
-	TRBD1	TRBV6-1	TRBJ2-7	TGTGCCAGCAGGTGGGACAGGGGGAGCTACGAGCAGTACTTC	CASRWDRGSYEQYF
-	-	TRBV11-2	TRBJ2-7	TGTGCCAGCAGCTTAGTGAAGGGCAGGGTGCAGCTCTACGAGCAGTACTTC	CASSLVKGRVQLYEQYF
few	TRBD2	TRBV10-3	TRBJ2-7	TGTGCCAACCAAGCGGGAGACTACTACGAGCAGTACTTC	CANQAGDYYEQYF
few	-	TRBV2	TRBJ2-7	TGTGCCAGCAGTGAAGCCTTGGGGACTGTCTCCTACGAGCAGTACTTC	CASSEALGTVSYEQYF
-	TRBD2	TRBV27	TRBJ2-1	TGTGCCAGCAGTTTAGGACTAGCGGGAGGGTACAATGAGCAGTTCTTC	CASSLGLAGGYNEQFF
-	TRBD2	TRBV2	TRBJ2-1	TGTGCCAGAACGAGGCGGGAGTTCGACAATGAGCAGTTCTTC	CARTRREFDNEQFF
-	TRBD1	TRBV5-1	TRBJ2-1	TGCGCCAGCAGCTTCCTCGGGACAGCGGCCAATGAGCAGTTCTTC	CASSFLGTAANEQFF
few	-	TRBV5-6	TRBJ1-5	TGTGCCAGCAGCTTGGGTGCGGGGGGCTTTAGCAATCAGCCCCAGCATTTT	CASSLGAGGFSNQPQHF
-	TRBD1	TRBV29-1	TRBJ1-2	TGCAGCGTTGAACTAGACAGGGGGAACTTCTTCAACTATGGCTACACCTTC	CSVELDRGNFFNYGYTF
once	TRBD1	TRBV6-1	TRBJ1-2	TGTGCCAGCAGTGAAGTCGGGACCCGGGACAGGGGCCTCTATGGCTACACCTTC	CASSEVGTRDRGLYGYTF
-	-	TRBV7-2	TRBJ2-7	TGTGCCAGCAGCTTAGCTGGCGGCAGCTCGTACGGGCAGTACTTC	CASSLAGGSSYGQYF
-	TRBD1	TRBV6-1	TRBJ1-2	TGCGCCAGCAGTCCCGAACCGGGACAGGGTGGCTACACCTTC	CASSPEPGQGGYTF